Sequencing of this TCR beta chain was carried out in a study of blood T cell repertoires in COVID-19. Study-wide context: Samples representing acute and convalescent COVID-19 were sourced from the United States, Italy and Spain. Sources were T cells, B-cell-depleted T cells, or PBMCs; the material itself was cDNA or gDNA.

Seattle participants joined during active infection and were tracked over time. In the original processing: Amplification from reference gene primers served as the basis for estimated nucleated cell counts. Clones were sequenced by immunoSEQ multiplex PCR, and TCRdb holds only the in-frame ones, with some missing. From that table come the V and J calls and clone size; the DNA was used to work out D and trimming. Seen here are about 340,000 clones, about 90% observed once, and the top ten hold around 7.9%. Germline loops: CDR1 SGHDT, CDR2 YYEEEE. V shed 6 bases and J 0 bases; nucleotides not matched to a gene: 5. The CDR3 extends over 14 amino acids.

Sequenced material: peripheral blood. This chain connects TRBV5-6 to TRBJ2-7; 8 bases agree with TRBD1. This TCR was sampled from a woman aged 65 to 85 with COVID-19, enrolled during active disease. CDR3: CASNGQGTSYEQYF. The CDR3 nucleotides are TGTGCCAGCAACGGACAGGGTACCTCCTACGAGCAGTACTTC.